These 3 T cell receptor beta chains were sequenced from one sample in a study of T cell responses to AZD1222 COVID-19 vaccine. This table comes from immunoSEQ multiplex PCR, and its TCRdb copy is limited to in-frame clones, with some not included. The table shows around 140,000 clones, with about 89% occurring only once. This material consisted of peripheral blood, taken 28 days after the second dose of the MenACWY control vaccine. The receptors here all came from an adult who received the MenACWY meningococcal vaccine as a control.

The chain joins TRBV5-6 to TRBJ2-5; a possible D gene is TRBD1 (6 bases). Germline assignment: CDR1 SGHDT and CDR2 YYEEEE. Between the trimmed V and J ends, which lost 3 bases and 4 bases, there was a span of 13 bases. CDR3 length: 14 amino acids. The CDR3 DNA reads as TGTGCCAGCAGCTATCTACAGGGTGGAGAGACCCAGTACTTC. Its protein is CASSYLQGGETQYF.

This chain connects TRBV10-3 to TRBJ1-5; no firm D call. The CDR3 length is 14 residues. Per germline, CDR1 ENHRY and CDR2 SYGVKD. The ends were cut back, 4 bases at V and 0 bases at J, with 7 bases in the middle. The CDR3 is CAISGSNSNQPQHF. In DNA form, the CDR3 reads TGTGCCATCAGTGGTTCAAATAGCAATCAGCCCCAGCATTTT.

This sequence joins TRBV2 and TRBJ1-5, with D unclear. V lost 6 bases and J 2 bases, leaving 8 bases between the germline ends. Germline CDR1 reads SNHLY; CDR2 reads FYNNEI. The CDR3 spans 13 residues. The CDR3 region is CASRRGGNQPQHF. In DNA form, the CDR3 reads TGTGCCAGCAGACGGGGTGGCAATCAGCCCCAGCATTTT.